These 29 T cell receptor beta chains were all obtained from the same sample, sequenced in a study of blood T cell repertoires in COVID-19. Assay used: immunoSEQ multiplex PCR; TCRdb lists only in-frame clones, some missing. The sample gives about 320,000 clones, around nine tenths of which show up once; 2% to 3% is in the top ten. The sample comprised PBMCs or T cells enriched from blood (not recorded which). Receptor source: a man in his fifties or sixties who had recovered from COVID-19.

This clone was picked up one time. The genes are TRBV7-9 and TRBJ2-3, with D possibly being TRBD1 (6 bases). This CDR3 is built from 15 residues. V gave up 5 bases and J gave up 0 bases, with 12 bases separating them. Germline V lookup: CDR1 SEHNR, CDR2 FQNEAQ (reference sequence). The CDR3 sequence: CASSKPGHSTDTQYF. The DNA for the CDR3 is TGTGCCAGCAGCAAACCGGGACATAGCACAGATACGCAGTATTTT.

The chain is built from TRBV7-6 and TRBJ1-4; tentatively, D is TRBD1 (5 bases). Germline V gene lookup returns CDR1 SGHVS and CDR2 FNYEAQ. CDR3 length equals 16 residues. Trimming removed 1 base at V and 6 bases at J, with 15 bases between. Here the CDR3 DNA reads TGTGCCAGCAGCTTAGGTCAGGGCGGTTTCGATGAAAAACTGTTTTTT. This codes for CASSLGQGGFDEKLFF.

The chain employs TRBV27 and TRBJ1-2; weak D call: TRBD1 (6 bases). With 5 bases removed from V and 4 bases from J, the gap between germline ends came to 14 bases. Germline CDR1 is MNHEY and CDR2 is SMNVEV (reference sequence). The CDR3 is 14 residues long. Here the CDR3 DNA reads TGTGCCAGCAGTGACAGGCTCCGCGCCTATGGCTACACCTTC. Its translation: CASSDRLRAYGYTF.

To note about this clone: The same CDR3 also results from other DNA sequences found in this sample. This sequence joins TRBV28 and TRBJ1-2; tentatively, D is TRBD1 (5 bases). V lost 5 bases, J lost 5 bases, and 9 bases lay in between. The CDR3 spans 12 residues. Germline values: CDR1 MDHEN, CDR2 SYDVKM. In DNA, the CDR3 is TGTGCCAGCAGTAGTCAGGGATATGGCTACACCTTC. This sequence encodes CASSSQGYGYTF.

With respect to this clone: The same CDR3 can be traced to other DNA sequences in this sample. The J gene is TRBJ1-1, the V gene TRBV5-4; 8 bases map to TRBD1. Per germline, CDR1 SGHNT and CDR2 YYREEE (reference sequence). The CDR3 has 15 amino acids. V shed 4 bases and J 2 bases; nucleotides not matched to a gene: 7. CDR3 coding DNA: TGTGCCAGCAGCCTGACGCCAGGGGGCAACACTGAAGCTTTCTTT. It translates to CASSLTPGGNTEAFF.

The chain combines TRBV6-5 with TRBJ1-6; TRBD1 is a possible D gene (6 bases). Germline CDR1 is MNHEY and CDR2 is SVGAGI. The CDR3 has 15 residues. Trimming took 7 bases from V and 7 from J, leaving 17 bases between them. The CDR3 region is CASTQAIRGNSPLHF. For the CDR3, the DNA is TGTGCCAGCACCCAAGCTATCAGGGGAAATTCACCCCTCCACTTT.

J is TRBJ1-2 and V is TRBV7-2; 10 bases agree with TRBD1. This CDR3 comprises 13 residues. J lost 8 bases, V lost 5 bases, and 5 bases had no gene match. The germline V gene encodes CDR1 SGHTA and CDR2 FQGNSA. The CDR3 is CASSRQGARGYTF. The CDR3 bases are TGTGCCAGCAGCCGACAGGGGGCGAGGGGCTACACCTTC.

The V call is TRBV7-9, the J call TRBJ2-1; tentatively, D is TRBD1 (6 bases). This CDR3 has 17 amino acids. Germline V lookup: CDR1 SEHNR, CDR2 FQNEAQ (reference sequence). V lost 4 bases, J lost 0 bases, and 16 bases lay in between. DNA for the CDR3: TGTGCCAGCAGCTCCCGGAGCCAGGGGAGCTCCTACAATGAGCAGTTCTTC. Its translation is CASSSRSQGSSYNEQFF.

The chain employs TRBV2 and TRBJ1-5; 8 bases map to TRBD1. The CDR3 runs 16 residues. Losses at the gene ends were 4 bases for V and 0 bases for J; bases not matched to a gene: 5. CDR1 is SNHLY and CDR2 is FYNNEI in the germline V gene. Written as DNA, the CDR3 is TGTGCCAGCAGTGGGACAGGGAGTTATAGCAATCAGCCCCAGCATTTT. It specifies CASSGTGSYSNQPQHF.

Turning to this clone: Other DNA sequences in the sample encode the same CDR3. The CDR3 nucleotides are TGTGCCAGCAGCCCTAGCACAGATACGCAGTATTTT. Residues: CASSPSTDTQYF. This chain joins TRBV7-9 and TRBJ2-3; D ambiguous. The CDR3 spans 12 residues. V was pared by 5 bases and J by 0 bases, with 3 bases between. The germline gives CDR1 SEHNR, CDR2 FQNEAQ (reference sequence).

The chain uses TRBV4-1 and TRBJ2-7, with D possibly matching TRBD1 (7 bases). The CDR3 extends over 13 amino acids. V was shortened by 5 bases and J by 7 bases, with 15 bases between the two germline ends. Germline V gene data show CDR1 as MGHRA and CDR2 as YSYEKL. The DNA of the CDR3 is TGCGCCAGCAGCTCCCGTCAGGGGGGTGAGCAGTACTTC. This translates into CASSSRQGGEQYF.

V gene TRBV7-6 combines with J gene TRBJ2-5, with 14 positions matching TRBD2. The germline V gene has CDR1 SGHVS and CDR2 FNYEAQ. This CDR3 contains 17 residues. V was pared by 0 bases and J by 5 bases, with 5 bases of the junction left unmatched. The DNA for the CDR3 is TGTGCCAGCAGCTTAGCGTGGACTAGCGGGGGGTCGGAGACCCAGTACTTC. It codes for CASSLAWTSGGSETQYF.

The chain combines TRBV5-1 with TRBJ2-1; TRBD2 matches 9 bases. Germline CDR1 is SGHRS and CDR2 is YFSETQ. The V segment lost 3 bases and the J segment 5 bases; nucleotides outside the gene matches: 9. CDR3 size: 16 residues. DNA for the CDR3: TGCGCCAGCAGCTCATCCCTAGCGGGATCCCACAATGAGCAGTTCTTC. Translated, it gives CASSSSLAGSHNEQFF.

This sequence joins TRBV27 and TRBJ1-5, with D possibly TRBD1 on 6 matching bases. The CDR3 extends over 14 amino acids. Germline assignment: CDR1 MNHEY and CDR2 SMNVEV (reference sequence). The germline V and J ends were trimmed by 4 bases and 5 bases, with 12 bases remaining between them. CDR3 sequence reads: CASSSSGGYQPQHF. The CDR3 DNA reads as TGTGCCAGCAGTTCGTCGGGGGGCTATCAGCCCCAGCATTTT.

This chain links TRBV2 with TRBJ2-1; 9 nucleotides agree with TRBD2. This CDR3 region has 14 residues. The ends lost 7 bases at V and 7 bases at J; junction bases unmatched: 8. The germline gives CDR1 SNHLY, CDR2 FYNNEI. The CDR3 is CASIQLAGKNEQFF. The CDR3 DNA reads TGTGCCAGCATACAGCTAGCGGGGAAGAATGAGCAGTTCTTC.

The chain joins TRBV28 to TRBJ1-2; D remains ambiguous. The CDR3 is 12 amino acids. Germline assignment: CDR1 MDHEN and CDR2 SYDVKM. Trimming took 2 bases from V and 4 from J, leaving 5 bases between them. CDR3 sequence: CASSLQSYGYTF. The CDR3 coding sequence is TGTGCCAGCAGTTTACAGTCCTATGGCTACACCTTC.

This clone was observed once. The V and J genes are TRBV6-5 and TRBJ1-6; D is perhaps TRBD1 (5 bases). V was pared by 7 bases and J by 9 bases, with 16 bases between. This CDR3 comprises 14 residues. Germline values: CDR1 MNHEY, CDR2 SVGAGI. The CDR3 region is CASNSDTSGSPLHF. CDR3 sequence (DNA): TGTGCCAGCAACTCGGACACCTCTGGTTCACCCCTCCACTTT.

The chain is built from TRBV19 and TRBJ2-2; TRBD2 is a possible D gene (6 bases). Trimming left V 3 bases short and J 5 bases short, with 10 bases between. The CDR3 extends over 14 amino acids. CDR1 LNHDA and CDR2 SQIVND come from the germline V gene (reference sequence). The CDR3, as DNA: TGTGCCAGTAGTATCCGGGGGTTTACCGGGGAGCTGTTTTTT. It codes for CASSIRGFTGELFF.

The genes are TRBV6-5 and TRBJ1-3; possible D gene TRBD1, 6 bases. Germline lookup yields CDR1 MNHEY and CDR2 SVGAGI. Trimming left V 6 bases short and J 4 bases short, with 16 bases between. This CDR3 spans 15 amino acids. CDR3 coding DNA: TGTGCCAGCAGAGAGCAGTCAGGGGCAGGAAACACCATATATTTT. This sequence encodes CASREQSGAGNTIYF.

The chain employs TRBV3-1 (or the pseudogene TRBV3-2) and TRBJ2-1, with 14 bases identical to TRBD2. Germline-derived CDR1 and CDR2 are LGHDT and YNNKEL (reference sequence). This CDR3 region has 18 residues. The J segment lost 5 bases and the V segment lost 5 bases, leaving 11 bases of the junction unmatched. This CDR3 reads CASSYGTSGRNGNNEQFF. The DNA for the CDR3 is TGTGCCAGCAGCTACGGGACTAGCGGGAGAAACGGGAACAATGAGCAGTTCTTC.

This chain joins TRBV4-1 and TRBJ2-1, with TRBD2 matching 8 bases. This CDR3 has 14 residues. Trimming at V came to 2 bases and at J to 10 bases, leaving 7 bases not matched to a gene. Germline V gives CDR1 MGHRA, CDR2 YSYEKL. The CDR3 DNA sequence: TGCGCCAGCAGCCAACCGACGGGAGGGAACGAGCAGTTCTTC. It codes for CASSQPTGGNEQFF.

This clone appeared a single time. CDR3 DNA: TGTGCCAGCAGCCCATCCACCCGCGCTTCACCCCTCCACTTT. Amino acid sequence: CASSPSTRASPLHF. The rearrangement joins TRBV6-5 to TRBJ1-6; D gene uncertain. The CDR3 has 14 amino acids. Trimming cost V 6 bases and J 9 bases, with 15 bases left between them. The germline V gene encodes CDR1 MNHEY and CDR2 SVGAGI.

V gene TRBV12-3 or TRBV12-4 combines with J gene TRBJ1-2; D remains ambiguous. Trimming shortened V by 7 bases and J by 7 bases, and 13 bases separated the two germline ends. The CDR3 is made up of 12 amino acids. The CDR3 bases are TGTGCCAGCACCCCGAGCTCTGTTGGCTACACCTTC. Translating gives CASTPSSVGYTF.

Here the CDR3 reads CASSVAGTANTEAFF. CDR3 bases: TGTGCCAGCAGCGTAGCTGGGACAGCGAACACTGAAGCTTTCTTT. V is TRBV9 and J is TRBJ1-1, with TRBD1 matching 7 bases. The CDR3 is made up of 15 amino acids. With V trimmed by 0 bases and J by 1 base, 3 bases remained unmatched. The germline V gene encodes CDR1 SGDLS and CDR2 YYNGEE.

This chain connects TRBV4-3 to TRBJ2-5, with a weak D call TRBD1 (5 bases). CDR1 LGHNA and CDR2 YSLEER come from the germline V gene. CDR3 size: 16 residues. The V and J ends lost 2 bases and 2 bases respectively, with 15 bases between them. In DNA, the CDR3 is TGCGCCAGCAGCCAAAACCGACAGATTTTGCAAGAGACCCAGTACTTC. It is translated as CASSQNRQILQETQYF.

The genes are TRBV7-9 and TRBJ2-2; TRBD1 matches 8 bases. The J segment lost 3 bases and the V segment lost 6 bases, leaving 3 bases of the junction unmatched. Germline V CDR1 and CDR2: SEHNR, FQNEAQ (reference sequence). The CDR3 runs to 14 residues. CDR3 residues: CASSRQGYTGELFF. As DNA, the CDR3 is TGTGCCAGCAGTCGACAGGGGTACACCGGGGAGCTGTTTTTT. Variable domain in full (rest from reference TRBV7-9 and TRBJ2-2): DTGVSQNPRHKITKRGQNVTFRCDPISEHNRLYWYRQTLGQGPEFLTYFQNEAQLEKSRLLSDRFSAERPKGSFSTLEIQRTEQGDSAMYLCASSRQGYTGELFFGEGSRLTVL.

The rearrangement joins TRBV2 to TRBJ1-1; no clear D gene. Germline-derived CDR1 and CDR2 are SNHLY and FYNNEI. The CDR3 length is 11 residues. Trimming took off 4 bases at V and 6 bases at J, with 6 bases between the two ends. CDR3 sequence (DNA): TGTGCCAGCAGTGTACATTCTGAAGCTTTCTTT. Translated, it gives CASSVHSEAFF.

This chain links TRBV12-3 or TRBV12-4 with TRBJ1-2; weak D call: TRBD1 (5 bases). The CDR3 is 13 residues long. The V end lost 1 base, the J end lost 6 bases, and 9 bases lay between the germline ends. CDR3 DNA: TGTGCCAGCAGTTTAGAAGGGGCAAATGGCTACACCTTC. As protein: CASSLEGANGYTF.

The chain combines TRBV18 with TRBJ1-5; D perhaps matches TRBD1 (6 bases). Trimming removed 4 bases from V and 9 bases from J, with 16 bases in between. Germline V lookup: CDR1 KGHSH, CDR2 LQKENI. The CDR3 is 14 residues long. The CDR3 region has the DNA TGTGCCAGCTCACGCTCGGACAGTTCCGCGCCCCAGCATTTT. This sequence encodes CASSRSDSSAPQHF.